The T cell receptor (beta chain) under discussion was sequenced for a study of T-cell reconstitution after alpha-beta-depleted transplantation in children (dated by TCRdb to about 2016). In terms of the full investigation: Using TCR repertoire profiling, the study followed T-cell immune reconstitution in a quantitative way in children after TCRalphabeta/CD19-depleted allogeneic hematopoietic cell transplantation.

The CDR3 has 15 amino acids, counting the end cysteine and phenylalanine. This entry keeps only the CDR3 DNA: 45 bases, framed from base 1. V is pared back by 4 bases and J by 6 bases, with 17 bases lying between the germline termini. The germline V gene (reference sequence) sets CDR1 to SEHNR and CDR2 to FQNEAQ. Libraries were built with PCR. Sequencing instrument: Illumina HiSeq 2500. To normalize quantification of the TCRbeta repertoire, the TCR libraries were built with molecular barcoding that relied on unique molecular identifiers. Using fastp at Q25 and MiXCR, TCRdb reprocessed the public reads and kept productive beta chains. Entries that share a CDR3 protein sequence are merged under the most common genes and DNA. Present in this sample are 450,000 to 600,000 distinct CDR3 sequences, around 19% of which were seen just once. Less than 4% of the sample is in the top ten clones. As to this clonotype: Its antigen specificity is not known. One base away there is no much larger clone; base qualities are not given.

The TCR comes from a human donor who donated a stem cell graft to a child with acute lymphoblastic leukemia. Material: PBMCs from the stem cell graft donor, obtained from the stem cell graft. Recombination joined TRBV7-9 with TRBJ2-3; confidence is insufficient to name the D gene. The CDR3 region: CASSSPWEAIDTQYF. The nucleotides read TGTGCCAGCAGCTCGCCCTGGGAAGCGATCGATACGCAGTATTTT.